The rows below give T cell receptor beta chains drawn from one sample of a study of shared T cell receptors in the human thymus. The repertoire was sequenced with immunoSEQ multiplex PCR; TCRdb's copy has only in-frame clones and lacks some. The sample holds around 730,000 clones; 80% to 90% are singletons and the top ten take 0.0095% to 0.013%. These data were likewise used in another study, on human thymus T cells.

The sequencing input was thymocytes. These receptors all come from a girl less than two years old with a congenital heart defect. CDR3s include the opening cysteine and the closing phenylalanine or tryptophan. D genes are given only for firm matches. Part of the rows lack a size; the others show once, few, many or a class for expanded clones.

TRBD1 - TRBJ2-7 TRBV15 CATSRGIDRGRDEQYF TGTGCCACCAGCAGAGGTATCGACAGGGGGCGCGACGAGCAGTACTTC
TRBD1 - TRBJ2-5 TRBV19 CASSIRQGACETQYF TGTGCCAGTAGTATAAGGCAGGGGGCTTGTGAGACCCAGTACTTC
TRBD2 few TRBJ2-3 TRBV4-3 CASSPRPPTSPDLSSTDTQYF TGCGCCAGCAGCCCCCGTCCCCCGACTAGCCCGGATCTCTCTAGCACAGATACGCAGTATTTT
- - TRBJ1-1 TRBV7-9 CASSTQTGNTEAFF TGTGCCAGCAGCACACAGACAGGGAACACTGAAGCTTTCTTT
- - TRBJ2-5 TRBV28 CASRNPGTQKETQYF TGTGCCAGCAGAAACCCCGGGACACAGAAAGAGACCCAGTACTTC
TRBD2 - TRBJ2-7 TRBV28 CASSPPGLAGVSSSYEQYF TGTGCCAGCAGTCCCCCCGGACTAGCGGGGGTTTCAAGCTCCTACGAGCAGTACTTC
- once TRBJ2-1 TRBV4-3 CASSQEVNREEYDEQFF TGCGCCAGCAGCCAAGAAGTGAACAGGGAAGAGTATGATGAGCAGTTCTTC
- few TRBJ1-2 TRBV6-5 CASSYTRDKYGYTF TGTGCCAGCAGTTACACCCGGGACAAGTATGGCTACACCTTC
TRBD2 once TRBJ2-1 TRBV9 CASKVAGGNEQFF TGTGCCAGCAAAGTAGCGGGGGGCAATGAGCAGTTCTTC
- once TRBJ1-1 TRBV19 CASSLRSKDTEAFF TGTGCCAGTAGTCTCCGAAGCAAAGACACTGAAGCTTTCTTT
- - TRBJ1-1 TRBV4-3 CASSPFRVSTEAFF TGCGCCAGCAGCCCCTTCAGGGTGAGTACTGAAGCTTTCTTT
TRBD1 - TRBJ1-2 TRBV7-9 CASSSPLSTGGNYGYTF TGTGCCAGCAGCTCGCCCCTTTCGACAGGGGGCAACTATGGCTACACCTTC
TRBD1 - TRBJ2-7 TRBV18 CASSETGVTSYEQYF TGTGCCAGCTCAGAGACAGGGGTGACCTCCTACGAGCAGTACTTC
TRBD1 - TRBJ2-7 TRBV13 CASSLVPGQSYEQYF TGTGCCAGCAGCTTAGTCCCGGGACAGTCCTACGAGCAGTACTTC
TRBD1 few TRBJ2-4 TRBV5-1 CASSYTRQGKNIQYF TGCGCCAGCAGCTATACACGACAGGGTAAAAACATTCAGTACTTC
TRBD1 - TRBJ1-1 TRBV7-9 CASSPRDSLLNTEAFF TGTGCCAGCAGCCCCCGGGACAGCTTATTGAACACTGAAGCTTTCTTT
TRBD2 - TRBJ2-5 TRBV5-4 CASSLFASSRRRGGQETQYF TGTGCCAGCAGCTTATTTGCATCTTCTAGGAGGCGGGGGGGCCAAGAGACCCAGTACTTC
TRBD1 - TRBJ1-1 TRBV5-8 CASRTGDRDSRNTEAFF TGTGCCAGCAGAACGGGGGACAGGGACAGCCGGAACACTGAAGCTTTCTTT
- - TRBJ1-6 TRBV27 CASSFQGNSPLHF TGTGCCAGCAGTTTCCAGGGAAATTCACCCCTCCACTTT
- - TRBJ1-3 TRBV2 CASSAAQGISGNTIYF TGTGCCAGCAGTGCTGCCCAGGGCATCTCTGGAAACACCATATATTTT
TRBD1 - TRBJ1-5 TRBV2 CASNRGRGSNQPQHF TGTGCCAGCAACAGGGGAAGGGGTAGCAATCAGCCCCAGCATTTT
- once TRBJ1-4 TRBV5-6 CASSLASGPAIPNEKLFF TGTGCCAGCAGCTTGGCGTCGGGTCCAGCTATTCCGAATGAAAAACTGTTTTTT